The source of this T cell receptor beta chain is a study of PD-L1 blockade in urothelial cancer. The wider study: The authors examined blood 3 weeks (second dose) and 6 weeks after treatment start.

Stated time point: pretreatment peripheral blood. Germline lookup yields CDR1 DFQATT and CDR2 SNEGSKA (reference sequence). With 3 bases removed from V and 4 bases from J, the gap between germline ends came to 6 bases. This CDR3 contains 11 residues. TCRdb's copy holds only in-frame clones and misses some; the assay was immunoSEQ multiplex PCR. The repertoire includes 49,000 or so clones, 70% to 80% of them detected once, and about 9.4% sits in the top ten. The sample was PBMCs, taken around atezolizumab (anti-PD-L1) treatment. The chain links TRBV20-1 to TRBJ1-2, with D hard to call. The clonotype comes from a man in his 70s with urothelial cancer. The CDR3: CSASQSYGYTF. The CDR3 DNA reads as TGCAGTGCTAGCCAGTCCTATGGCTACACCTTC.